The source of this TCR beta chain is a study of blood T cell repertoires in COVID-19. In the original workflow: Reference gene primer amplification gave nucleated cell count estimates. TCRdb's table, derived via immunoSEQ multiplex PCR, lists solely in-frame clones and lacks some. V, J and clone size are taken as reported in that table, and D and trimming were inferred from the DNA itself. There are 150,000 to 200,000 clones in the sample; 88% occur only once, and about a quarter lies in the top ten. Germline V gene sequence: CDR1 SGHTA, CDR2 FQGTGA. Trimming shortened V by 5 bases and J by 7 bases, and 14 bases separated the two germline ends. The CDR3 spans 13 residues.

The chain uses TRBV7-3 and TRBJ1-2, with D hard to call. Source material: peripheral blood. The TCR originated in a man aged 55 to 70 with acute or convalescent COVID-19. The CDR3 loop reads CASSTSREAGYTF. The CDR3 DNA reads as TGTGCCAGCAGCACATCGCGGGAGGCTGGCTACACCTTC.